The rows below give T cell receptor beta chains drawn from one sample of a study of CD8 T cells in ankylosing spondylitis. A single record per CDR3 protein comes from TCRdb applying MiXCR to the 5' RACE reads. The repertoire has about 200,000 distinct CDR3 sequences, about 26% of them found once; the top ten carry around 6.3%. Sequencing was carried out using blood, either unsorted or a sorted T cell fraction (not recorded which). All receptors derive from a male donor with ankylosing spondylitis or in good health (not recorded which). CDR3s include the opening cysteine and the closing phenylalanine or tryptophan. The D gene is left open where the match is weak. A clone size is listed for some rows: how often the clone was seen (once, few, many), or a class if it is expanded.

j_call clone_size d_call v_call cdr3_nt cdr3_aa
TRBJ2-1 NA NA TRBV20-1 TGCAGTGCCCCCACCTTCAATGAGCAGTTCTTC CSAPTFNEQFF
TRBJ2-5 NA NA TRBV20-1 TGCAGTGCAGGTCGGCTGAAAGAGACCCAGTACTTC CSAGRLKETQYF
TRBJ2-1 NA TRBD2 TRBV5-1 TGCGCCAGCAGAATATCTAGCGGTATTTACAATGAGCAGTTCTTC CASRISSGIYNEQFF
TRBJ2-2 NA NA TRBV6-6 TGTGCCAGCAGTTCAGGAGCCTCGAGGGAGCTGTTTTTT CASSSGASRELFF
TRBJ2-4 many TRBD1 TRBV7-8 TGTGCCAGCAGCCCTACCGAAGCTCGAAACATCCGGGACAGGCGGGACATTCAGTACTTC CASSPTEARNIRDRRDIQYF
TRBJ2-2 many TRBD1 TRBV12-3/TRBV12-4 TGTGCCACGGGGGGACAGGGGATGAACGGGGAGCTGTTTTTT CATGGQGMNGELFF
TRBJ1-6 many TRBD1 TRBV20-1 TGCAGTGCTAAACTACCGGGACAGGGACATTCACCCCTCCACTTT CSAKLPGQGHSPLHF
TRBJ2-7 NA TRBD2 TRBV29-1 TGCAGCGTAGGGTATGGAACTAGCGGGAGCTACGAGCAGTACTTC CSVGYGTSGSYEQYF
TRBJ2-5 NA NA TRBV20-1 TGCAGTGCCTCCTACGGGGTCAACCAAGAGACCCAGTACTTC CSASYGVNQETQYF
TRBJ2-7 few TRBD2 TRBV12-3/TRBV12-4 TGTGCCAGCAGTTTTTCCGCGGGAGCCTACGAGCAGTACTTC CASSFSAGAYEQYF
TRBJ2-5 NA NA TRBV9 TGTGCCAGCAGCGTCAAAACCGGGACCCCCCAAGAGACCCAGTACTTC CASSVKTGTPQETQYF
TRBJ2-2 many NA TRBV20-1 TGCAGTGCCCACCTGGCGGCCGGGGAGCTGTTTTTT CSAHLAAGELFF
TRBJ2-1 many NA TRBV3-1 TGTGCCAGCAGCCAAGCGGGCCAGATCAACAATGAGCAGTTCTTC CASSQAGQINNEQFF
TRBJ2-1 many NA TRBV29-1 TGCAGCGTAGTAGACAGGCCTGCCTACAATGAGCAGTTCTTC CSVVDRPAYNEQFF
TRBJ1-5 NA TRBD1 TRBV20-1 TGCAGTGCTAGAGCTGGGACAGGGTTTCAGCCCCAGCATTTT CSARAGTGFQPQHF
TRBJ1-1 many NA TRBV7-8 TGTGCCAGCAGCTTAGCAAGAGTTGCTGTTTGGACTGAAGCTTTCTTT CASSLARVAVWTEAFF
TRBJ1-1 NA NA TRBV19 TGTGCCAGTAGTGTTAGAGGAGACATGAACACTGAAGCTTTCTTT CASSVRGDMNTEAFF
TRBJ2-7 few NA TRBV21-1 TGTGCCAGCATCCACTGGACCCCGGACAGGGGGAAAGAGCAGTACTTC CASIHWTPDRGKEQYF
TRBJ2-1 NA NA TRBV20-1 TGCAGTGCTAAGGCCATCCCCGCTTCCTACAATGAGCAGTTCTTC CSAKAIPASYNEQFF
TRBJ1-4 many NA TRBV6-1 TGTGCCAGCACTACAACTAATGAAAAACTGTTTTTT CASTTTNEKLFF
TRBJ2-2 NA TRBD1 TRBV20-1 TGCAGTGCTACACCGGGACAGGGTGGCCCCGGGGAGCTGTTTTTT CSATPGQGGPGELFF
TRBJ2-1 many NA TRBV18 TGTGCCAGCTCACCCAGCGCTAACAATGAGCAGTTCTTC CASSPSANNEQFF
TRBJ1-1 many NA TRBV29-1 TGCAGCGTTGGAGGGTTCACTGAAGCTTTCTTT CSVGGFTEAFF
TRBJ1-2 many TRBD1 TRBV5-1 TGCGCCAGCAGCCGTATCACAGGGGACGGTGGCTACACCTTC CASSRITGDGGYTF
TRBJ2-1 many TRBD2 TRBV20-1 TGCAGTGCTAGACTAGCGGGAGGAAGCTCCTACAATGAGCAGTTCTTC CSARLAGGSSYNEQFF
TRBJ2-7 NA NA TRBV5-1 TGCGCCAGCAGCTTGGATTCCGGGACACTAAGGACGGAGCAGTACTTC CASSLDSGTLRTEQYF
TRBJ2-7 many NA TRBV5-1 TGCGCCAGCAGCTTGGCTATCGGCCACGAGCAGTACTTC CASSLAIGHEQYF
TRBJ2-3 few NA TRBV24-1 TGTGCCACCAGTGATCCTACACGGACAGATACGCAGTATTTT CATSDPTRTDTQYF
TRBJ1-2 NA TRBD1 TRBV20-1 TGCAGCGCGTATCAGGGACAGAACTATGGCTACACCTTC CSAYQGQNYGYTF
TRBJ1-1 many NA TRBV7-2 TGTGCCAGCAGCTTAGACATAATACCCCCTGAAGCTTTCTTT CASSLDIIPPEAFF
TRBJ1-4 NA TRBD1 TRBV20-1 TGCAGTGCCGGAAAGGGGGCAAATAATGAAAAACTGTTTTTT CSAGKGANNEKLFF
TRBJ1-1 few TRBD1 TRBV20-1 TGCAGTGCTAGAGACGGGACAGGGTCCGGGGCTTTCTTT CSARDGTGSGAFF
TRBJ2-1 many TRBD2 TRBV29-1 TGCAGCGCCGAAAGGCTAGCGGGCTACAATGAGCAGTTCTTC CSAERLAGYNEQFF
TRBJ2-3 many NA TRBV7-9 TGTGCCAGCAGCTTATTAGGAACAGATACGCAGTATTTT CASSLLGTDTQYF
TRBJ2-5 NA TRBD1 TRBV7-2 TGTGCCAGCAGCTACACAGGGGGCCGGCAAGAGACCCAGTACTTC CASSYTGGRQETQYF
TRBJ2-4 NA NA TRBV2 TGTGCCAGCAGTGAGGGTCAGATATATGATACCAAAAACATTCAGTACTTC CASSEGQIYDTKNIQYF
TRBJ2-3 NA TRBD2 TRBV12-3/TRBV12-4 TGTGCCAGCAGTTTAGGGGGGACTAGCGGCGCTAGCACAGATACGCAGTATTTT CASSLGGTSGASTDTQYF
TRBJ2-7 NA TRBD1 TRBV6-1 TGTGCCAGTAAAGAGACAGGGGCCAATAGGGGTGTGCGGTACTTC CASKETGANRGVRYF
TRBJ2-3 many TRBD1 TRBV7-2 TGTGCCAGCAGCCGGGACAGGGGAATCACAGATACGCAGTATTTT CASSRDRGITDTQYF
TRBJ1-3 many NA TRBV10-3 TGTGCCATCAGTGATGGAGACTTCTCTGGAAACACCATATATTTT CAISDGDFSGNTIYF
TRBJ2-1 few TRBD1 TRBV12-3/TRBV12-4 TGTGCCATCAGTTTTGGGCGAAGCAGGGGGCGCCCCGACAATGAGCAGTTCTTC CAISFGRSRGRPDNEQFF
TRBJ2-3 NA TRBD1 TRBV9 TGTGCCAGCAGCGTAGCGGCAGGGGGAGATACGCAGTATTTT CASSVAAGGDTQYF
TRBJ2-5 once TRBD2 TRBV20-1 TGCAGTGCTAGACGGACTAGCGAGGGGGAGACCCAGTACTTC CSARRTSEGETQYF
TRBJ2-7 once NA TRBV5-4 TGTGCCAGCAGCTTGGAGAAGGGGCCTGCCTACGAGCAGTACTTC CASSLEKGPAYEQYF
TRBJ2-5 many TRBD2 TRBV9 TGTGCCAGCAGCGTAGGAATAGCGGGAGTTGGAGAGACCCAGTACTTC CASSVGIAGVGETQYF
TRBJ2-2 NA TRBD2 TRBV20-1 TGCAGTGCTAGAGATCCGGCTAGCGGGCACACCGGGGAGCTGTTTTTT CSARDPASGHTGELFF
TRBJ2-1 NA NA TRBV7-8 TGTGCCAGCAGCTTAGACTTGCGGGTTCAACAGTTCTTC CASSLDLRVQQFF
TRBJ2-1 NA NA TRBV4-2 TGTGCCAGCAGCCCTGGGGTTCCGTCCTACAATGAGCAGTTCTTC CASSPGVPSYNEQFF
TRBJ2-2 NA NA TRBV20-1 TGCAGTGCTAGATTGCCCAGGGGCGAGAGAACCGGGGAGCTGTTTTTT CSARLPRGERTGELFF